What follows are 23 T cell receptor beta chains derived from one specimen sequenced in a study of T cell repertoires in cytomegalovirus infection (dated by TCRdb to the late 2010s). The reads were generated on an Illumina HiSeq 1500. TCRdb ran its own pipeline on the public reads, namely fastp trimming at Q25 and MiXCR clone calling, and kept in-frame beta chains. CDR3 protein sequences are deduplicated, and each keeps its most common genes and DNA. The sample table holds approximately 81,000 distinct CDR3 sequences, of which about 24% were seen once. 50% of the sample goes to the ten largest clones. Interpreted using the paper, the treatment or condition label stands for: in vitro stimulation with specific CMV peptide epitopes to enrich CMV-specific T cells. Their antigens remain unidentified. The material sequenced was CD8+ T cells from cultured PBMCs, taken from culture after CMV antigen stimulation. These receptors all come from a human donor in good health (CMV status not recorded). Some clones in this sample may be carry-over from other donors' samples.

By share, this clonotype ranks as medium-sized. CDR3 nucleotide sequence: TGTGCCAGCAGCTTAACCGGGCGTACCGGGGAGCTGTTTTTT. Protein product: CASSLTGRTGELFF. The chain has TRBV7-3 and TRBJ2-2; no clear D. Per germline, CDR1 SGHTA and CDR2 FQGTGA. The V end was cut by 0 bases, the J end by 5 bases, with 7 bases between. There are 14 residues in the CDR3.

The sample holds a few counts of this clonotype. In DNA form, the CDR3 reads TGTGCCACCAGCAGTGGGGTCGGGGTCTACGAGCAGTACTTC. Amino acids: CATSSGVGVYEQYF. The rearrangement links TRBV15 to TRBJ2-7, with a weak D call TRBD2 (5 bases). This CDR3 is 14 amino acids long. The germline V gene has CDR1 LNHNV and CDR2 YYDKDF (reference sequence). With 3 bases removed from V and 3 bases from J, the gap between germline ends came to 12 bases.

The table lists this clonotype with a few counts. CDR3 coding DNA: TGTGCCAGCAGCGTAGCAACAGGCTCCTACAATGAGCAGTTCTTC. It is translated as CASSVATGSYNEQFF. The rearrangement links TRBV9 to TRBJ2-1; tentative D call: TRBD1 (5 bases). Per germline, CDR1 SGDLS and CDR2 YYNGEE. V shed 0 bases and J shed 0 bases, with 7 bases lying between them. This CDR3 is built from 15 residues.

This clonotype was counted ten times or more. The chain links TRBV7-2 to TRBJ2-1; perhaps D is TRBD1 or TRBD2 (5 bases each). V lost 5 bases and J lost 3, with 11 bases in between. Germline-derived CDR1 and CDR2 are SGHTA and FQGNSA. The length of the CDR3 is 14 residues. CDR3 protein: CASSPWDGYNEQFF. Here the CDR3 DNA reads TGTGCCAGCAGCCCCTGGGACGGCTACAATGAGCAGTTCTTC.

Many counts were recorded for this clonotype. V is TRBV28 and J is TRBJ1-5; D gene unclear. The CDR3 covers 16 residues. V was trimmed by 1 base and J by 0 bases, leaving 10 bases between them. Germline V lookup: CDR1 MDHEN, CDR2 SYDVKM. The CDR3 coding sequence is TGTGCCAGCAGTTTATATTCGGGGTATAGCAATCAGCCCCAGCATTTT. This codes for CASSLYSGYSNQPQHF. The full variable domain, its missing parts supplied by reference TRBV28 and TRBJ1-5, is DVKVTQSSRYLVKRTGEKVFLECVQDMDHENMFWYRQDPGLGLRLIYFSYDVKMKEKGDIPEGYSVSREKKERFSLILESASTNQTSMYLCASSLYSGYSNQPQHFGDGTRLSIL.

This clonotype was found many times. The chain links TRBV12-3 or TRBV12-4 to TRBJ1-5, with TRBD1 as a possible D gene (6 bases). The CDR3 length is 19 residues. V gave up 7 bases and J gave up 0 bases, with 25 bases separating them. The CDR3 region is CASTLQGGGHGYSNQPQHF. The CDR3 region has the DNA TGTGCCAGCACTCTCCAAGGCGGGGGGCACGGCTATAGCAATCAGCCCCAGCATTTT.

Ten or more counts support this clonotype. The chain carries TRBV28 and TRBJ1-2; no clear D. Per germline, CDR1 MDHEN and CDR2 SYDVKM. CDR3 size: 14 residues. Between the trimmed V and J ends, which lost 2 bases and 3 bases, there was a span of 10 bases. CDR3 region: CASSLRSEYYGYTF. The CDR3 DNA reads as TGTGCCAGCAGTTTACGGTCGGAGTACTATGGCTACACCTTC.

J is TRBJ1-2 and V is TRBV5-1; weak D call: TRBD1 (6 bases). This CDR3 is 15 amino acids long. Deletions cut 4 bases from V and 6 bases from J, with 19 bases between. CDR1 is SGHRS, CDR2 YFSETQ, per germline. The CDR3 region is CASSPRGGGSHGYTF. CDR3 nucleotides: TGCGCCAGCAGCCCCCGGGGAGGGGGATCCCATGGCTACACCTTC.

This clonotype showed up many times. The DNA for the CDR3 is TGTGCCAGCAGTGACAGGTGGTCTAAATCACCCCTCCACTTT. Its translation: CASSDRWSKSPLHF. The genes are TRBV6-1 and TRBJ1-6; D gene unclear. This CDR3 spans 14 amino acids. Germline V gives CDR1 MNHNS, CDR2 SASEGT. The V and J ends lost 3 bases and 10 bases respectively, with 13 bases between them.

This clonotype occurred a few times. The chain uses TRBV24-1 and TRBJ2-2; TRBD1 aligns across 9 bases. Trimming cost V 3 bases and J 5 bases; bases outside gene matches: 3. Germline values: CDR1 KGHDR, CDR2 SFDVKD. The CDR3 totals 15 residues. Written as DNA, the CDR3 is TGTGCCACCAGTGATCCCGGACAGGGGACCGGGGAGCTGTTTTTT. This gives the protein CATSDPGQGTGELFF.

A few counts support this clonotype. The gene calls are TRBV24-1 and TRBJ2-1; D remains ambiguous. Germline CDR1 KGHDR, CDR2 SFDVKD. The CDR3 extends over 12 amino acids. The V and J ends lost 3 bases and 2 bases respectively, with 1 base between them. CDR3 protein: CATSDPYNEQFF. For the CDR3, the DNA is TGTGCCACCAGTGATCCCTACAATGAGCAGTTCTTC.

The gene calls are TRBV12-3 or TRBV12-4 and TRBJ1-5; D ambiguous. V lost 1 base to trimming and J lost 1 base, with 11 bases between them. The CDR3 runs to 16 residues. The CDR3 loop reads CASSLGVGWSNQPQHF. In nucleotides, the CDR3 is TGTGCCAGCAGTTTAGGTGTAGGGTGGAGCAATCAGCCCCAGCATTTT.

The J gene is TRBJ1-1, the V gene TRBV4-3; possibly TRBD1 for D (6 bases). Germline CDR1 reads LGHNA; CDR2 reads YSLEER. The CDR3 runs 15 residues. Trimming removed 4 bases from V and 1 base from J, with 13 bases in between. CDR3 nucleotide sequence: TGCGCCAGCAGCCCAGGGGACACCTCGAACACTGAAGCTTTCTTT. This encodes CASSPGDTSNTEAFF.

In DNA, the CDR3 is TGCAGCGCCCAACCGAGAGGGACCCGGGGAGGCTACACCTTC. It yields the protein CSAQPRGTRGGYTF. This chain uses TRBV29-1 with TRBJ1-2; D is perhaps TRBD1 (5 bases). Germline loops: CDR1 SQVTM, CDR2 ANQGSEA. Deletions cut 7 bases from V and 8 bases from J, with 23 bases between. The CDR3 covers 14 residues.

This clonotype was detected many times. V and J are TRBV6-1 and TRBJ1-1; D is ambiguous. In germline, CDR1 is MNHNS, CDR2 SASEGT. Trimming removed 2 bases from V and 5 bases from J, with 12 bases in between. This CDR3 comprises 14 residues. In DNA form, the CDR3 reads TGTGCCAGCAGTGAAACTGTGGCAGGTACTGAAGCTTTCTTT. Its protein product is CASSETVAGTEAFF.

There are a few counts of this clonotype. The CDR3 DNA reads as TGTGCCTGGGTTTTAGCGGGGTCCTACGAGCAGTACTTC. Protein: CAWVLAGSYEQYF. The chain has TRBV30 and TRBJ2-7; 8 bases map to TRBD2. From germline, CDR1 is GTSNPN and CDR2 SVGIG (reference sequence). CDR3 length equals 13 residues. The V segment lost 5 bases and the J segment 1 base; nucleotides outside the gene matches: 4.

In this sample, this clonotype turned up a few times. The chain has TRBV28 and TRBJ1-2; 8 bases are shared with TRBD1. The germline V gene encodes CDR1 MDHEN and CDR2 SYDVKM. The junction had 13 bases not matched to a gene; V was cut back by 11 bases and J by 8 bases. There are 13 residues in the CDR3. CDR3 region: CASFLGQGAGYTF. DNA for the CDR3: TGTGCCTCATTTCTGGGGCAGGGGGCCGGCTACACCTTC.

The chain is built from TRBV4-1 and TRBJ1-1; D remains unclear. The CDR3 runs to 15 residues. Trimming removed 1 base from V and 6 bases from J, with 15 bases in between. Germline V gives CDR1 MGHRA, CDR2 YSYEKL. The CDR3 region has the DNA TGCGCCAGCAGCCAAGTCAGTTTAGTCGAGGCTGAAGCTTTCTTT. Protein product: CASSQVSLVEAEAFF.

The CDR3 region has the DNA TGCAGTGCTCCAAGTACAGACCCCTCTGGGGCCAACGTCCTGACTTTC. Translated: CSAPSTDPSGANVLTF. This sequence joins TRBV20-1 and TRBJ2-6, with D hard to call. V lost 5 bases, J lost 0 bases, and 14 bases lay in between. The CDR3 contains 16 residues. Germline V CDR1 and CDR2: DFQATT, SNEGSKA (reference sequence).

V and J are TRBV7-9 and TRBJ2-7; 9 bases match TRBD1. Germline V lookup: CDR1 SEHNR, CDR2 FQNEAQ (reference sequence). This CDR3 is built from 15 residues. V lost 5 bases to trimming and J lost 0 bases; unmatched junction nucleotides: 5. CDR3 in DNA: TGTGCCAGCAGCCCCCGGACAGGGGACTCCTACGAGCAGTACTTC. Translated: CASSPRTGDSYEQYF. Using reference TRBV7-9 and TRBJ2-7 for the parts outside the CDR3, the full variable domain is DTGVSQNPRHKITKRGQNVTFRCDPISEHNRLYWYRQTLGQGPEFLTYFQNEAQLEKSRLLSDRFSAERPKGSFSTLEIQRTEQGDSAMYLCASSPRTGDSYEQYFGPGTRLTVT.

A note on this clonotype: A read error may be the cause here, since a much bigger clone is one base away. The CDR3 reads CVSSAWDSGSYEQYF. The DNA of the CDR3 is TGTGTCAGCAGTGCATGGGACAGTGGATCCTACGAGCAGTACTTC. J is TRBJ2-7 and V is TRBV6-1, with TRBD1 matching over 7 bases. The CDR3 totals 15 residues. CDR1 is MNHNS and CDR2 is SASEGT in the germline V gene.

At least ten counts were recorded for this clonotype. This chain uses TRBV7-6 with TRBJ2-5, with D possibly matching TRBD2 (7 bases). CDR3 length equals 16 residues. Germline loops: CDR1 SGHVS, CDR2 FNYEAQ. V gave up 5 bases and J gave up 4 bases, with 20 bases separating them. CDR3 sequence reads: CASSQGRGRVGETQYF. The CDR3 DNA reads as TGTGCCAGCAGCCAGGGGCGAGGGAGGGTCGGAGAGACCCAGTACTTC.

This clonotype occurred many times. The chain employs TRBV12-3 or TRBV12-4 and TRBJ2-3, with TRBD1 matching over 7 bases. V was clipped by 5 bases and J by 5 bases; unmatched bases: 4. CDR3 length equals 13 residues. The CDR3 DNA follows: TGTGCCAGCAGTCTCCGACAGGGAGATACGCAGTATTTT. It is translated as CASSLRQGDTQYF.